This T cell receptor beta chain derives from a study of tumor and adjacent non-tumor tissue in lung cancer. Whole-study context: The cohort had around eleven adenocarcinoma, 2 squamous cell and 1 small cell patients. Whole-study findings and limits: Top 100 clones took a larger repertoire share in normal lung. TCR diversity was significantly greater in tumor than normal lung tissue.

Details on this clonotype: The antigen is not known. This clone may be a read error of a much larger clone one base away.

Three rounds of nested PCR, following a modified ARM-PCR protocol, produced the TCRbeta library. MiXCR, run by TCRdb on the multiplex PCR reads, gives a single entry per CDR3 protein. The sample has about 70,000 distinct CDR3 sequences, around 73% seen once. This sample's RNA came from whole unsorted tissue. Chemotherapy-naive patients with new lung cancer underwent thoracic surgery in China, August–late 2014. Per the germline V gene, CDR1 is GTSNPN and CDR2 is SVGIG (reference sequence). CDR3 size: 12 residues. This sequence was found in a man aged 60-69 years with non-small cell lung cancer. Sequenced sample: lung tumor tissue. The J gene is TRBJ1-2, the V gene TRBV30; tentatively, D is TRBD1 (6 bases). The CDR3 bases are TGTGTCTGGAGTAAGGGGGACTATGGCTACACCTTC. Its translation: CVWSKGDYGYTF.